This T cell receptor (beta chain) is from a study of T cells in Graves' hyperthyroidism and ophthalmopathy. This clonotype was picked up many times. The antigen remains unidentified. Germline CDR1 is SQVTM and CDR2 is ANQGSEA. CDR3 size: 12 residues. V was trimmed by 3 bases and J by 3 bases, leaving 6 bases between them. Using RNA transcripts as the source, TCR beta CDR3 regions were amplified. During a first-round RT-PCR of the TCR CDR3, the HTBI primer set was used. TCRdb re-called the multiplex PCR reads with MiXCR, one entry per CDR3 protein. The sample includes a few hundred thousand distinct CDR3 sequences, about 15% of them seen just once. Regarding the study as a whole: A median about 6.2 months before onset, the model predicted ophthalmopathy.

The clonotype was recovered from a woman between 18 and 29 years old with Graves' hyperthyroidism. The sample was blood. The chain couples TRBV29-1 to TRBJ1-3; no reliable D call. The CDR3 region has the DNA TGCAGCGTTGACGGGAATGGAAACACCATATATTTT. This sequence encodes CSVDGNGNTIYF.